What follows are 5 T cell receptor beta chains derived from one specimen sequenced in a study of human thymus T cells. TCRdb's copy holds only in-frame clones and misses some; the assay was immunoSEQ multiplex PCR. This sample has tens of thousands of clones; 96% occur once, and the top ten carry 0.031%. Thymic resections from corrective heart surgery supplied the tissue. Sequenced material: thymus tissue. These receptors originate from a boy under two years old with a congenital heart defect but otherwise immunologically healthy.

V and J are TRBV4-1 and TRBJ2-5; D call uncertain. In germline, CDR1 is MGHRA, CDR2 YSYEKL. V was shortened by 1 base and J by 0 bases, with 9 bases between the two germline ends. There are 15 residues in the CDR3. The CDR3 is CASSQGGADQETQYF. Written as DNA, the CDR3 is TGCGCCAGCAGCCAAGGCGGAGCAGACCAAGAGACCCAGTACTTC.

The genes are TRBV18 and TRBJ2-7; either TRBD1 or TRBD2 may supply D (5 bases each). V dropped 2 bases and J dropped 0 bases, with 14 bases sitting between them. This CDR3 region has 16 residues. Germline V CDR1 and CDR2: KGHSH, LQKENI. DNA of the CDR3: TGTGCCAGCTCACCAATCCTAGGGACCAACTCCTACGAGCAGTACTTC. Translated, it gives CASSPILGTNSYEQYF.

The chain has TRBV19 and TRBJ1-5; D is uncertain. V was pared by 6 bases and J by 7 bases, with 19 bases between. Germline V gene sequence: CDR1 LNHDA, CDR2 SQIVND (reference sequence). The CDR3 covers 15 residues. CDR3 bases: TGTGCCAGTAGCCATAGACTCCCCGACGGGCAGCCCCAGCATTTT. Translated: CASSHRLPDGQPQHF. The full variable domain, completed using reference TRBV19 and TRBJ1-5, is DGGITQSPKYLFRKEGQNVTLSCEQNLNHDAMYWYRQDPGQGLRLIYYSQIVNDFQKGDIAEGYSVSREKKESFPLTVTSAQKNPTAFYLCASSHRLPDGQPQHFGDGTRLSIL.

This clone has a single count. The chain employs TRBV27 and TRBJ2-7; D is tentatively TRBD1 or TRBD2 (6 bases each). V lost 2 bases to trimming and J lost 4 bases, with 18 bases between them. Per the germline V gene, CDR1 is MNHEY and CDR2 is SMNVEV (reference sequence). This CDR3 is built from 16 residues. The CDR3 region has the DNA TGTGCCAGCAGTTTACAGGGGAGGATCGACGTGTACGAGCAGTACTTC. Translation gives CASSLQGRIDVYEQYF.

In nucleotides, the CDR3 is TGTGCCAGTAGGCTACAGGGTTGGAAGGGTCCAGTTGCCCTGAACACTGAAGCTTTCTTT. Translated, it gives CASRLQGWKGPVALNTEAFF. The chain uses TRBV19 and TRBJ1-1; possible D gene TRBD1, 6 bases. The CDR3 runs 20 residues. CDR1 is LNHDA and CDR2 is SQIVND in the germline V gene (reference sequence). Deletions cut 6 bases from V and 0 bases from J, with 29 bases between.